The 8 T cell receptor beta chains listed next were all sequenced from one sample in a study of blood T cell repertoires in COVID-19. TCRdb's table, derived via immunoSEQ multiplex PCR, lists solely in-frame clones and lacks some. Of some 370,000 clones listed, around 89% were seen once; the top ten hold 6.5% to 8%. Input material: peripheral blood. These receptors were obtained from a man in his late teens or twenties with active or convalescent COVID-19.

In nucleotides, the CDR3 is TGTGCCAGCAGTCTGACCGGGGGGACTTACAATGAGCAGTTCTTC. This sequence encodes CASSLTGGTYNEQFF. This chain links TRBV27 with TRBJ2-1; 7 positions match TRBD2. The CDR3 is made up of 15 amino acids. V lost 5 bases to trimming and J lost 4 bases; unmatched junction nucleotides: 8. Germline lookup yields CDR1 MNHEY and CDR2 SMNVEV (reference sequence).

V and J are TRBV29-1 and TRBJ2-2; D is unresolved. CDR3 length equals 14 residues. V was shortened by 3 bases and J by 0 bases, with 8 bases between the two germline ends. Germline V gene lookup returns CDR1 SQVTM and CDR2 ANQGSEA. The CDR3 is CSVECRTNTGELFF. The CDR3 nucleotides read TGCAGCGTTGAGTGCAGGACGAACACCGGGGAGCTGTTTTTT.

This rearrangement joins TRBV13 to TRBJ1-1; 7 bases map to TRBD1. The CDR3 is made up of 15 amino acids. Looked up from germline, CDR1 is PRHDT and CDR2 is FYEKMQ (reference sequence). Trimming removed 6 bases from V and 7 bases from J; junction bases left unmatched: 14. The CDR3 protein is CASSSRGVANVEAFF. The CDR3 DNA reads as TGTGCCAGCAGTTCCAGGGGGGTGGCGAACGTTGAAGCTTTCTTT.

The chain combines TRBV6-5 with TRBJ1-5; unclear D gene. Germline assignment: CDR1 MNHEY and CDR2 SVGAGI. Trimming pared 2 bases from V and 5 bases from J, leaving 7 bases between. The CDR3 has 13 residues. The CDR3 region is CASSYGQHQPQHF. CDR3 bases: TGTGCCAGCAGTTACGGGCAGCATCAGCCCCAGCATTTT.

This clone was seen only a few times. The V call is TRBV6-2 or TRBV6-3, the J call TRBJ2-7; 9 nucleotides line up with TRBD1. The CDR3 contains 18 residues. The V gene's germline CDR1 is MNHEY and CDR2 SVGEGT. V gave up 5 bases and J gave up 2 bases; unmatched junction bases: 16. The CDR3 DNA sequence: TGTGCCAGCAGTCCCCTCGGTCGTGGGACAGGGAGTACCTACGAGCAGTACTTC. It translates to CASSPLGRGTGSTYEQYF.

As DNA, the CDR3 is TGTGCCAGCAGCTACGACCTGGGGGGGAGGGATCAGCCCCAGCATTTT. Amino acids: CASSYDLGGRDQPQHF. The chain links TRBV7-9 to TRBJ1-5, with D possibly being TRBD1 (5 bases). CDR1 is SEHNR, CDR2 FQNEAQ, per germline (reference sequence). There are 16 residues in the CDR3. The V gene lost 4 bases and the J gene lost 5 bases, with 18 bases spanning the gap.

V gene TRBV6-2 or TRBV6-3 combines with J gene TRBJ2-5; 7 nucleotides agree with TRBD1. The CDR3 contains 15 residues. The V gene end was trimmed by 6 bases and the J gene end by 3 bases; junction bases not matched to a gene: 10. Germline lookup yields CDR1 MNHEY and CDR2 SVGEGT. The CDR3 DNA follows: TGTGCCAGCAGCCTCACCGGTACAGGGGAAGAGACCCAGTACTTC. It specifies CASSLTGTGEETQYF.

The gene calls are TRBV5-1 and TRBJ2-7, with TRBD1 identical over 8 bases. V shed 2 bases, J shed 7 bases, and the junction held 11 bases outside the gene matches. Looked up from germline, CDR1 is SGHRS and CDR2 is YFSETQ. This CDR3 spans 15 amino acids. The CDR3 reads CASSFEDRDAWEQYF. CDR3 DNA: TGCGCCAGCAGCTTTGAGGACAGGGATGCCTGGGAGCAGTACTTC.